Below are 19 T cell receptor beta chains sequenced from a single sample in a study of cytomegalovirus exposure and HLA in healthy donors. The PCR was carried out with 60 Vbeta primers and 13 Jbeta primers. This table comes from immunoSEQ multiplex PCR, and its TCRdb copy is limited to in-frame clones, with some not included. The top ten hold approximately 4% of the sample, which has about 150,000 clones, about 74% seen once. The specimen was PBMCs. These receptors were collected from a woman aged 40 to 55 in good health and CMV-seronegative.

This sequence joins TRBV10-2 and TRBJ2-3, with D uncertain. The germline V gene encodes CDR1 WSHSY and CDR2 SAAADI. The CDR3 sequence is 12 residues long. Trimming removed 2 bases from V and 10 bases from J, with 10 bases in between. As DNA, the CDR3 is TGCGCCAGCAGTGAGGGGCTTGAAGCGCAGTATTTT. Translating gives CASSEGLEAQYF.

This clone was seen a few times. The rearrangement joins TRBV7-2 to TRBJ2-3, with TRBD2 matching 7 bases. The germline V gene has CDR1 SGHTA and CDR2 FQGNSA. V shed 6 bases and J 0 bases; nucleotides not matched to a gene: 3. This CDR3 is built from 14 residues. CDR3 DNA: TGTGCCAGCAGTCTAGCGGCTAGCACAGATACGCAGTATTTT. It codes for CASSLAASTDTQYF.

The J gene is TRBJ2-7, the V gene TRBV29-1, with D possibly matching TRBD1 (5 bases). The V and J ends lost 0 bases and 2 bases respectively, with 11 bases between them. Per germline, CDR1 SQVTM and CDR2 ANQGSEA. The CDR3 is 14 residues long. CDR3 coding DNA: TGCAGCGTTGAAGATGTAGGGGCGACCTACGAGCAGTACTTC. Residues: CSVEDVGATYEQYF.

The chain recombines TRBV5-8 with TRBJ2-2, with D unresolved. The CDR3 contains 17 residues. Trimming took 2 bases from V and 4 from J, leaving 18 bases between them. CDR1 is SGHTS and CDR2 is YDEGEE in the germline V gene. CDR3 DNA: TGTGCCAGCAGCTTTATCTTCCGAAGCTCCTCCACCGGGGAGCTGTTTTTT. It codes for CASSFIFRSSSTGELFF.

V and J are TRBV5-1 and TRBJ2-7; 11 bases line up with TRBD2. The J segment lost 7 bases and the V segment lost 3 bases, leaving 6 bases of the junction unmatched. Germline V CDR1 and CDR2: SGHRS, YFSETQ. The CDR3 is 14 amino acids. The CDR3: CASSSRLAGREQYF. CDR3 DNA sequence: TGCGCCAGCAGCTCCCGACTAGCGGGAAGGGAGCAGTACTTC.

The rearrangement joins TRBV5-6 to TRBJ2-5; 9 positions match TRBD1. Losses at the gene ends were 0 bases for V and 3 bases for J; bases not matched to a gene: 9. CDR3 length equals 17 residues. The V gene's germline CDR1 is SGHDT and CDR2 YYEEEE. As DNA, the CDR3 is TGTGCCAGCAGCTTGGCCGGACAGGGGATGGGTAAAGAGACCCAGTACTTC. Amino acid sequence: CASSLAGQGMGKETQYF. Combining the CDR3 with reference TRBV5-6 and TRBJ2-5 gives the whole variable domain DAGVTQSPTHLIKTRGQQVTLRCSPKSGHDTVSWYQQALGQGPQFIFQYYEEEERQRGNFPDRFSGHQFPNYSSELNVNALLLGDSALYLCASSLAGQGMGKETQYFGPGTRLLVL.

The J gene is TRBJ1-1, the V gene TRBV20-1, with 10 bases aligning to TRBD1. CDR3 length equals 11 residues. J gave up 6 bases and V 6 bases, and 1 base lay outside the gene matches. Germline V lookup: CDR1 DFQATT, CDR2 SNEGSKA (reference sequence). The CDR3 sequence is CSAGQGPEAFF. CDR3 in DNA: TGCAGTGCGGGACAGGGGCCTGAAGCTTTCTTT.

The chain carries TRBV5-6 and TRBJ1-1; D ambiguous. Trimming took 5 bases from V and 2 from J, leaving 7 bases between them. In germline, CDR1 is SGHDT, CDR2 YYEEEE. The CDR3 runs to 12 residues. The CDR3 loop reads CASRGRNTEAFF. The CDR3 nucleotides are TGTGCCAGCAGGGGCCGTAACACTGAAGCTTTCTTT.

In its sample, this clone was seen once. V gene TRBV30 combines with J gene TRBJ2-1; tentatively, D is TRBD2 (5 bases). The V gene lost 2 bases and the J gene lost 1 base, with 15 bases spanning the gap. Germline CDR1 and CDR2: GTSNPN and SVGIG (reference sequence). The length of the CDR3 is 16 residues. The CDR3 loop is CAWSPPRSGSYNEQFF. In DNA form, the CDR3 reads TGTGCCTGGAGTCCTCCGAGGTCGGGATCCTACAATGAGCAGTTCTTC. Looking up the rest from reference TRBV30 and TRBJ2-1 gives the full variable domain: SQTIHQWPATLVQPVGSPLSLECTVEGTSNPNLYWYRQAAGRGLQLLFYSVGIGQISSEVPQNLSASRPQDRQFILSSKKLLLSDSGFYLCAWSPPRSGSYNEQFFGPGTRLTVL.

V and J are TRBV7-6 and TRBJ2-1; weak D call: TRBD2 (7 bases). Germline V gives CDR1 SGHVS, CDR2 FNYEAQ. Trimming cost V 5 bases and J 8 bases, with 19 bases left between them. This CDR3 is 15 amino acids long. For the CDR3, the DNA is TGTGCCAGCAGCCGAGGGGGAGGGGTGTACGATGAGCAGTTCTTC. Translated: CASSRGGGVYDEQFF.

This clone has a single count. This chain uses TRBV7-9 with TRBJ2-2, with D uncertain. The V gene's germline CDR1 is SEHNR and CDR2 FQNEAQ (reference sequence). CDR3 length equals 16 residues. The V end was cut by 5 bases, the J end by 0 bases, with 13 bases between. The DNA for the CDR3 is TGTGCCAGCAGCCCTCGGAGCTTAACGAACACCGGGGAGCTGTTTTTT. Its protein product is CASSPRSLTNTGELFF.

The chain carries TRBV7-9 and TRBJ2-1; 13 bases fit TRBD2. CDR3 size: 18 residues. V was clipped by 2 bases and J by 4 bases; unmatched bases: 8. Germline V gene lookup returns CDR1 SEHNR and CDR2 FQNEAQ (reference sequence). CDR3 sequence: CASSLKSGTSGVYNEQFF. The CDR3 coding sequence is TGTGCCAGCAGCTTAAAGTCCGGGACTAGCGGGGTGTACAATGAGCAGTTCTTC.

This clone was seen once. The rearrangement joins TRBV2 to TRBJ1-1, with 7 bases identical to TRBD1. This CDR3 spans 14 amino acids. J lost 7 bases, V lost 3 bases, and 8 bases had no gene match. The V gene's germline CDR1 is SNHLY and CDR2 FYNNEI. The CDR3 coding sequence is TGTGCCAGCAGTGATTCGTGGAGACAGGGTGAAGCTTTCTTT. It yields the protein CASSDSWRQGEAFF.

The CDR3 sequence: CASSPDTESYGYTF. The CDR3, as DNA: TGTGCCAGCAGCCCGGACACGGAGAGCTATGGCTACACCTTC. V usage is TRBV6-6 and J usage is TRBJ1-2, with D maybe TRBD1 (5 bases). CDR3 length: 14 amino acids. The germline gives CDR1 MNHNY, CDR2 SVGAGI (reference sequence). V was clipped by 6 bases and J by 4 bases, with 15 bases between them.

J is TRBJ2-7 and V is TRBV7-2; TRBD1 matches 7 bases. This CDR3 has 14 residues. V shed 2 bases, J shed 2 bases, and the junction held 3 bases outside the gene matches. Per the germline V gene, CDR1 is SGHTA and CDR2 is FQGNSA. In nucleotides, the CDR3 is TGTGCCAGCAGCTTAAGAAGGGGGCCCTACGAGCAGTACTTC. Translated: CASSLRRGPYEQYF.

The gene calls are TRBV11-3 and TRBJ1-1; no definite D call. CDR1 is SGHNT and CDR2 is YENEEA in the germline V gene. CDR3 length equals 14 residues. The ends were cut back, 2 bases at V and 5 bases at J, with 12 bases in the middle. DNA of the CDR3: TGTGCCAGCAGCTTATCTCCCGCGGGAACTGAAGCTTTCTTT. This translates into CASSLSPAGTEAFF.

The chain uses TRBV19 and TRBJ2-1, with 9 bases that match TRBD1. The CDR3 has 18 residues. Germline CDR1 is LNHDA and CDR2 is SQIVND (reference sequence). Trimming removed 1 base from V and 4 bases from J; junction bases left unmatched: 11. The CDR3 DNA sequence: TGTGCCAGTAGTATAGGGGGGAGTTGGACAGGGGATTACAATGAGCAGTTCTTC. It is translated as CASSIGGSWTGDYNEQFF.

This CDR3 is CASSGLGATNTGELFF. The CDR3 DNA sequence: TGTGCCAGCAGTGGCCTAGGGGCTACGAACACCGGGGAGCTGTTTTTT. The V call is TRBV6-1, the J call TRBJ2-2; tentative D call: TRBD1 (5 bases). The CDR3 loop spans 16 amino acids. Germline values: CDR1 MNHNS, CDR2 SASEGT. The V end was cut by 4 bases, the J end by 0 bases, with 12 bases between.

The chain links TRBV10-3 to TRBJ1-1; weak D call: TRBD1 (6 bases). Germline-derived CDR1 and CDR2 are ENHRY and SYGVKD. V gave up 0 bases and J gave up 1 base, with 9 bases separating them. The CDR3 runs 15 residues. The CDR3 nucleotides are TGTGCCATCAGTGAGTCCAGGGGCGCGAACACTGAAGCTTTCTTT. Translated: CAISESRGANTEAFF.